This is a list of T cell receptor beta chains from one sample in a study of blood T cell repertoires in COVID-19. Sequenced by immunoSEQ multiplex PCR; TCRdb stores in-frame clones only, minus some. The profile covers 250,000 to 350,000 clones, with roughly 89% appearing a single time and roughly 4.3% taken by the ten largest. The sequencing sample was made of PBMCs or T cells enriched from blood (not recorded which). All receptors derive from a woman under 30 with acute COVID-19. CDR3s include the opening cysteine and the closing phenylalanine or tryptophan. D genes are given only for firm matches. The listing skips clone size in some rows; elsewhere it reads once, few, many or a size class.

V gene	J gene	clone size	D gene	CDR3 protein	CDR3 DNA
TRBV5-1	TRBJ1-3	NA	NA	CASSLGAPGDTIYF	TGCGCCAGCAGCTTGGGAGCCCCGGGGGACACCATATATTTT
TRBV3-1/TRBV3-2	TRBJ2-3	NA	NA	CASSRGVDTQYF	TGTGCCAGCAGCCGGGGGGTAGATACGCAGTATTTT
TRBV12-3/TRBV12-4	TRBJ1-2	NA	NA	CASRDGQRFGYTF	TGTGCCAGCAGAGACGGACAGCGATTTGGCTACACCTTC
TRBV7-9	TRBJ2-1	once	TRBD1	CASSLRDRGPNEQFF	TGTGCCAGCAGCCTCCGGGACAGGGGACCCAATGAGCAGTTCTTC
TRBV5-4	TRBJ1-6	few	NA	CASSPRGESSYNSPLHF	TGTGCCAGCAGCCCCCGTGGGGAGAGCTCCTATAATTCACCCCTCCACTTT
TRBV7-9	TRBJ1-1	NA	NA	CASSFDRTSSSEAFF	TGTGCCAGCAGCTTCGACAGGACGAGTTCCTCTGAAGCTTTCTTT
TRBV7-6	TRBJ1-5	NA	NA	CASSFFRGFNQPQHF	TGTGCCAGCAGCTTTTTTCGGGGATTTAATCAGCCCCAGCATTTT
TRBV6-5	TRBJ2-2	NA	NA	CATFDSGVNTGELFF	TGTGCCACCTTCGATAGCGGAGTGAACACCGGGGAGCTGTTTTTT
TRBV19	TRBJ1-1	NA	TRBD1	CASSDTTGESMNTEAFF	TGTGCCAGTTCCGATACTACAGGGGAAAGCATGAACACTGAAGCTTTCTTT
TRBV19	TRBJ1-1	few	NA	CASRFTEGANTEAFF	TGTGCCAGTAGATTTACGGAGGGCGCGAACACTGAAGCTTTCTTT
TRBV9	TRBJ2-1	NA	NA	CASSVASIRDLDEQFF	TGTGCCAGCAGCGTGGCTAGCATCAGGGACTTGGATGAGCAGTTCTTC
TRBV4-1	TRBJ2-3	once	NA	CASSQVGIPTDTQYF	TGCGCCAGCAGCCAAGTCGGGATACCCACAGATACGCAGTATTTT
TRBV24-1	TRBJ2-7	NA	NA	CATRTKTYEQYF	TGTGCCACCAGGACAAAAACCTACGAGCAGTACTTC
TRBV6-1	TRBJ2-7	NA	TRBD1	CASSEARQGAREQYF	TGTGCCAGCAGTGAAGCGCGACAGGGGGCAAGGGAGCAGTACTTC
TRBV28	TRBJ2-7	NA	TRBD2	CASRRGASGSPEQYF	TGTGCCAGCCGCCGGGGAGCTAGCGGGAGCCCCGAGCAGTACTTC
TRBV28	TRBJ1-3	NA	TRBD1	CASSPGHGTGGNTIYF	TGTGCCAGCAGTCCCGGACACGGGACAGGTGGGAACACCATATATTTT
TRBV28	TRBJ2-7	NA	NA	CASSSDNKQYF	TGTGCCAGCAGTTCAGACAATAAGCAGTACTTC
TRBV6-6	TRBJ1-6	NA	NA	CASTQVGTPNSPLHF	TGTGCCAGCACCCAAGTCGGGACACCCAATTCACCCCTCCACTTT
TRBV28	TRBJ2-1	NA	NA	CASSFRLRSSYNEQFF	TGTGCCAGCAGTTTTCGTTTGCGGAGCTCCTACAATGAGCAGTTCTTC
TRBV20-1	TRBJ2-7	NA	TRBD1	CSASPGTGASEQYF	TGCAGTGCTAGTCCCGGGACAGGGGCAAGCGAGCAGTACTTC
TRBV7-9	TRBJ2-7	NA	TRBD1	CASSPRQGRYEQYF	TGTGCCAGCAGCCCTAGACAGGGGCGCTACGAGCAGTACTTC
TRBV6-1	TRBJ2-7	NA	TRBD1	CASSEARTTGGSYEQYF	TGTGCCAGCAGTGAAGCAAGAACGACAGGGGGCTCCTACGAGCAGTACTTC
TRBV19	TRBJ2-7	once	TRBD2	CASSSMREVEYEQYF	TGTGCCAGTAGTTCGATGCGGGAGGTTGAGTACGAGCAGTACTTC
TRBV18	TRBJ1-6	NA	TRBD1	CASSQDRFNNSPLHF	TGTGCCAGCTCACAGGACAGGTTCAATAATTCACCCCTCCACTTT
TRBV28	TRBJ1-2	NA	NA	CASSLFGEGDYGYTF	TGTGCCAGCAGTTTGTTTGGGGAGGGGGACTATGGCTACACCTTC
TRBV7-2	TRBJ1-4	NA	NA	CASSLQSHNEKLFF	TGTGCCAGCAGCTTACAGTCTCACAATGAAAAACTGTTTTTT
TRBV7-6	TRBJ2-7	NA	TRBD2	CASSLSGSFDEQYF	TGTGCCAGCAGCTTAAGCGGGAGCTTCGACGAGCAGTACTTC
TRBV27	TRBJ1-2	NA	TRBD1	CASSRTGPNYGYTF	TGTGCCAGCAGTAGGACAGGGCCTAACTATGGCTACACCTTC
TRBV6-4	TRBJ1-1	few	TRBD1	CASSEGQGGTEAFF	TGTGCCAGCAGTGAGGGACAGGGAGGGACTGAAGCTTTCTTT